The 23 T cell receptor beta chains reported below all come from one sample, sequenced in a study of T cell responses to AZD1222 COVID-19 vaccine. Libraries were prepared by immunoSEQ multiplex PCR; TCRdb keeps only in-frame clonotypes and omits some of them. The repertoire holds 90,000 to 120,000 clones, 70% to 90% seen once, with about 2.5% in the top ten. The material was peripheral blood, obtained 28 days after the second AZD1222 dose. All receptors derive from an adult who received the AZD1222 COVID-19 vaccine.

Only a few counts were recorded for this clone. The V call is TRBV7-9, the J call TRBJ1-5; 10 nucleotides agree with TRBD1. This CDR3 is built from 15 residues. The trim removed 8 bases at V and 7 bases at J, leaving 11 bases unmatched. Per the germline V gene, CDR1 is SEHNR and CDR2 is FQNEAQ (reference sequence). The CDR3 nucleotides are TGTGCCAGCTGTAAGGGGACAGGGGAATTCCAGCCCCAGCATTTT. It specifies CASCKGTGEFQPQHF. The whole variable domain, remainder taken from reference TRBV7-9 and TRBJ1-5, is DTGVSQNPRHKITKRGQNVTFRCDPISEHNRLYWYRQTLGQGPEFLTYFQNEAQLEKSRLLSDRFSAERPKGSFSTLEIQRTEQGDSAMYLCASCKGTGEFQPQHFGDGTRLSIL.

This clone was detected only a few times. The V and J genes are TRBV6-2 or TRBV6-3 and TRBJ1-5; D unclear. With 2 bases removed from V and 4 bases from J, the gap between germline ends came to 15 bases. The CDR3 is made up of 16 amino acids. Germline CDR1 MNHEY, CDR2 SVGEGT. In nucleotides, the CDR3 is TGTGCCAGCAGTTACGGGCGGACGGATTATAATCAGCCCCAGCATTTT. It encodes CASSYGRTDYNQPQHF.

In DNA, the CDR3 is TGTGCCAGCAGGACGGGTGTGTCCCTGTTCTTC. Translated: CASRTGVSLFF. The chain combines TRBV28 with TRBJ2-1; D uncertain. Per the germline V gene, CDR1 is MDHEN and CDR2 is SYDVKM. The CDR3 length is 11 residues. V gave up 6 bases and J gave up 15 bases, with 15 bases separating them.

Written as DNA, the CDR3 is TGTGCCAGCAGTGTCAGCAGGGCGGGTGAAAAACTGTTTTTT. Translation gives CASSVSRAGEKLFF. The chain recombines TRBV2 with TRBJ1-4, with D perhaps TRBD1 (5 bases). CDR1 and CDR2 (germline): SNHLY, FYNNEI. V shed 4 bases and J shed 7 bases, with 13 bases lying between them. The CDR3 covers 14 residues.

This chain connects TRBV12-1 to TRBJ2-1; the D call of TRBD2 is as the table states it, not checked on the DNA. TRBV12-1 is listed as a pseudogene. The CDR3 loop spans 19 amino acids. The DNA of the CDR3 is TGTGCCAGCAGCTTTGCGATTACGGGACTAGCGGTCCCCTACAATGAGCAGTTCTTC. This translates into CASSFAITGLAVPYNEQFF.

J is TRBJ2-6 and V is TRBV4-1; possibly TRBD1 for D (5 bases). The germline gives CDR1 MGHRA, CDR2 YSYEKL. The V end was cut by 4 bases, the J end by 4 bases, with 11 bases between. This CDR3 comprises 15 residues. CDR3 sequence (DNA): TGCGCCAGCAGCCTGCAGGGTATAGGGGCCAACGTCCTGACTTTC. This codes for CASSLQGIGANVLTF.

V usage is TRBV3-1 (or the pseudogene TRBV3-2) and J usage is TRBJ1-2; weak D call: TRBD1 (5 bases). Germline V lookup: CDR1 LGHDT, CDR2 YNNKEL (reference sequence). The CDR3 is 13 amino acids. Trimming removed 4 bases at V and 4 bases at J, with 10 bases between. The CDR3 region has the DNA TGTGCCAGCAGCCCGGTAGGGACCTATGGCTACACCTTC. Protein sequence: CASSPVGTYGYTF.

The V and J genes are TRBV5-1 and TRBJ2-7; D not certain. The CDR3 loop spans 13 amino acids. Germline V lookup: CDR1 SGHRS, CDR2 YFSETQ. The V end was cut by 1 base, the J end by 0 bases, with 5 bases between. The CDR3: CASSLLNSYEQYF. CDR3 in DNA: TGCGCCAGCAGCTTGTTGAACTCCTACGAGCAGTACTTC.

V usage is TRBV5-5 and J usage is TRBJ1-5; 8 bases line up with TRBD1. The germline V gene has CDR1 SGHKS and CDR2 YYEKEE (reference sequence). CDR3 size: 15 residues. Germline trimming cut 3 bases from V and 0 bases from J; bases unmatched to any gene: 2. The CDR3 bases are TGTGCCAGCAGCTGGGGACAGGATAGCAATCAGCCCCAGCATTTT. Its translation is CASSWGQDSNQPQHF.

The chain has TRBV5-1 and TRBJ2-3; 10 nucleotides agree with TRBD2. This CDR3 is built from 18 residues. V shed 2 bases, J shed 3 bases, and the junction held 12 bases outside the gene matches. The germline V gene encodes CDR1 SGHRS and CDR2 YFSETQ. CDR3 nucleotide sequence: TGCGCCAGCAGCTTAGGGGCCGCGGCTAGCGGGAGTACAGATACGCAGTATTTT. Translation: CASSLGAAASGSTDTQYF. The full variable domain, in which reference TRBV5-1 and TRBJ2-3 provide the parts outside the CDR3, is KAGVTQTPRYLIKTRGQQVTLSCSPISGHRSVSWYQQTPGQGLQFLFEYFSETQRNKGNFPGRFSGRQFSNSRSEMNVSTLELGDSALYLCASSLGAAASGSTDTQYFGPGTRLTVL.

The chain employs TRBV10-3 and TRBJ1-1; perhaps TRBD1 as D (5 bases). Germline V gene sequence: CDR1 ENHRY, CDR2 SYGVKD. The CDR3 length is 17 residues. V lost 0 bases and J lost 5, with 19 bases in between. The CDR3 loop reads CAISESKGRGERTEAFF. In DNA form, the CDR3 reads TGTGCCATCAGTGAGTCGAAAGGAAGGGGCGAACGAACTGAAGCTTTCTTT.

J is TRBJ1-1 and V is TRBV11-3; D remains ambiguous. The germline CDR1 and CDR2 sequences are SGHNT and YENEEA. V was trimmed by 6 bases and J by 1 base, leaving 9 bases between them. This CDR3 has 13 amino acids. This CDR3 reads CASSLNQNTEAFF. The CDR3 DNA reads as TGTGCCAGCAGTCTAAATCAGAACACTGAAGCTTTCTTT.

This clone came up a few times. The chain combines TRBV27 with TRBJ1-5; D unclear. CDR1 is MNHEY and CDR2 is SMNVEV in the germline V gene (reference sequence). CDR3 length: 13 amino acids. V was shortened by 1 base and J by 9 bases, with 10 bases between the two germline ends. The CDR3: CASSLYPAAPQHF. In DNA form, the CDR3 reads TGTGCCAGCAGTTTATACCCGGCGGCGCCCCAGCATTTT.

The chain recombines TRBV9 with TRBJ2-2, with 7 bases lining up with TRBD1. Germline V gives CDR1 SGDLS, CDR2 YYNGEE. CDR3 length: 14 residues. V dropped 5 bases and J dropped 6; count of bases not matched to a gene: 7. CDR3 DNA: TGTGCCAGCAGAGACGACAGGGCCCCCGGGGAGCTGTTTTTT. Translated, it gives CASRDDRAPGELFF.

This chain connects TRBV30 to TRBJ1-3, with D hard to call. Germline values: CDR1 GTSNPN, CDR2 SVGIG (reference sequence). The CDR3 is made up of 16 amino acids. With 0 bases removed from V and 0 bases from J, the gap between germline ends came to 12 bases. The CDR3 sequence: CAWSVPRGSSGNTIYF. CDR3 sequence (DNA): TGTGCCTGGAGTGTACCCCGGGGTAGCTCTGGAAACACCATATATTTT.

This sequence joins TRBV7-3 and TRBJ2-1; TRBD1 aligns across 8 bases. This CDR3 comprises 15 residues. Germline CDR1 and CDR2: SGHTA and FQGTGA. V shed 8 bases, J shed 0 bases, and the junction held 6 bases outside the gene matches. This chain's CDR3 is CASAGGTNSYNEQFF. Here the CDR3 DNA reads TGTGCCAGCGCAGGGGGCACGAACTCCTACAATGAGCAGTTCTTC.

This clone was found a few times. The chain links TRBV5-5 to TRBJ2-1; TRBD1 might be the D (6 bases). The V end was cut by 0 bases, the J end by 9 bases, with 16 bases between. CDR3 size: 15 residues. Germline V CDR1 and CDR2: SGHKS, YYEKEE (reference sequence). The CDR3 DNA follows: TGTGCCAGCAGCTTGGACAGGGCTGGTTTTAGTGAGCAGTTCTTC. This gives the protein CASSLDRAGFSEQFF.

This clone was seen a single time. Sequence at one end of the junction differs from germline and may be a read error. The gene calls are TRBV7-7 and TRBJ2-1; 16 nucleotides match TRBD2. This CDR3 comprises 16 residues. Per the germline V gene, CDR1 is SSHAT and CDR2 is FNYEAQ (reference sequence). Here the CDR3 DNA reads TGTGCTAGCAGCTTACACGGGACTAGCGGGAGGGCCGAGCAGTTCTTC. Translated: CASSLHGTSGRAEQFF.

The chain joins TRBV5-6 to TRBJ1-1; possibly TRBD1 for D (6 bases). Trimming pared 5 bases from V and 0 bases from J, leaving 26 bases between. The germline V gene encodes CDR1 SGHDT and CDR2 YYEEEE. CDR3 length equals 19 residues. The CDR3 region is CASSVRLSYRVALNTEAFF. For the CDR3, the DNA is TGTGCCAGCAGTGTGAGACTATCTTACAGGGTCGCCTTGAACACTGAAGCTTTCTTT.

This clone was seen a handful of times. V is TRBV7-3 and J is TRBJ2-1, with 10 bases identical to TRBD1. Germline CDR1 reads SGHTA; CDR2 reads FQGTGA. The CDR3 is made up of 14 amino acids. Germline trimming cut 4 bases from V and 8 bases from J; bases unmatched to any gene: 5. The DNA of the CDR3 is TGTGCCAGCAGCTCGGGACAGGGGTTCGATGAGCAGTTCTTC. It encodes CASSSGQGFDEQFF.

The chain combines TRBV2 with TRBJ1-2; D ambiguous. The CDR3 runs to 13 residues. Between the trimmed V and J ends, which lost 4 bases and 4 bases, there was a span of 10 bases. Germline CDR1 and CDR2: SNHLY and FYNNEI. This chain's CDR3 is CASSVRSAYGYTF. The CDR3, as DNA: TGTGCCAGCAGTGTAAGGTCGGCCTATGGCTACACCTTC.

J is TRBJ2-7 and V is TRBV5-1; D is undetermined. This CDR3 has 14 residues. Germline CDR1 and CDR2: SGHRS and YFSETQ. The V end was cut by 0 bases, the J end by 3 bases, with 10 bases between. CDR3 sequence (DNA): TGCGCCAGCAGCTTGGAGGCAGATTACTACGAGCAGTACTTC. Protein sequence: CASSLEADYYEQYF.

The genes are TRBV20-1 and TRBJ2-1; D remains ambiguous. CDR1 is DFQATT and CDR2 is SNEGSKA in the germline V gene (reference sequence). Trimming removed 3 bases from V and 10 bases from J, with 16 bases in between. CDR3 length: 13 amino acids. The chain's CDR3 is CSASRPIAEEQFF. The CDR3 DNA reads TGCAGTGCTAGTCGCCCTATAGCCGAGGAGCAGTTCTTC.